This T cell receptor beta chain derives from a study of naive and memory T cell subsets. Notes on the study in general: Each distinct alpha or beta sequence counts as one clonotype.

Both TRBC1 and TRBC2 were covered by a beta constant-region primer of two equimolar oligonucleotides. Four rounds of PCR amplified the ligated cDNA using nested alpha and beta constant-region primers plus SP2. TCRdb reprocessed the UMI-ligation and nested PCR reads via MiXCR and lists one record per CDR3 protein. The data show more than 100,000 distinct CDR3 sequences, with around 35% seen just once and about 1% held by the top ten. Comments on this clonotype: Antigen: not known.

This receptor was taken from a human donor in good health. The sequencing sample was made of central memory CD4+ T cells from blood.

The CDR3 reads CASAGGLAGSGEQFF. The CDR3 nucleotides are TGTGCCAGCGCGGGGGGACTAGCGGGATCCGGTGAGCAGTTCTTC. The chain employs TRBV12-3 or TRBV12-4 and TRBJ2-1; TRBD2 matches 13 bases. This CDR3 has 15 residues. V trimming: 8 bases; J trimming: 9 bases; junction bases outside the gene matches: 10.